The 5 T cell receptor beta chains below all came from one sample that was sequenced in a study of blood T cell repertoires in COVID-19. Generated by immunoSEQ multiplex PCR, the TCRdb table keeps only in-frame clones and is missing some. The sample has around 290,000 clones, around nine tenths seen once. The sequenced material came from peripheral blood. The receptors originated from a woman in her seventies with COVID-19, enrolled during active disease.

The sample holds a few counts of this clone. The genes are TRBV5-6 and TRBJ1-2, with 7 nucleotides matching TRBD1. After removal of 0 bases from V and 4 bases from J, the junction contained 9 bases not matched to a gene. This CDR3 has 16 residues. Germline assignment: CDR1 SGHDT and CDR2 YYEEEE. This chain's CDR3 is CASSLATGTEGYGYTF. In nucleotides, the CDR3 is TGTGCCAGCAGCTTGGCCACAGGGACAGAGGGCTATGGCTACACCTTC. Full variable domain (outside the CDR3, taken from reference TRBV5-6 and TRBJ1-2): DAGVTQSPTHLIKTRGQQVTLRCSPKSGHDTVSWYQQALGQGPQFIFQYYEEEERQRGNFPDRFSGHQFPNYSSELNVNALLLGDSALYLCASSLATGTEGYGYTFGSGTRLTVV.

The chain carries TRBV10-3 and TRBJ1-1; 7 bases are shared with TRBD1. The CDR3 loop spans 14 amino acids. V dropped 4 bases and J dropped 6; count of bases not matched to a gene: 8. Germline CDR1 reads ENHRY; CDR2 reads SYGVKD. In DNA, the CDR3 is TGTGCCATCAGTGGGCACAGGGGATTCCCTGAAGCTTTCTTT. It codes for CAISGHRGFPEAFF.

The table lists this clone with a few counts. The chain uses TRBV6-5 and TRBJ1-1; unclear D gene. Trimming shortened V by 2 bases and J by 1 base, and 5 bases separated the two germline ends. The CDR3 contains 13 residues. Germline V gene sequence: CDR1 MNHEY, CDR2 SVGAGI. CDR3 sequence (DNA): TGTGCCAGCAGTTACACCAGGAACACTGAAGCTTTCTTT. It translates to CASSYTRNTEAFF.

The J gene is TRBJ1-4, the V gene TRBV10-3; D might be TRBD1 (6 bases). V was pared by 6 bases and J by 5 bases, with 16 bases between. The CDR3 runs 15 residues. Germline V lookup: CDR1 ENHRY, CDR2 SYGVKD. The CDR3 DNA sequence: TGTGCCATCAGCGCTCAGGGGACGAGGAATGAAAAACTGTTTTTT. This translates into CAISAQGTRNEKLFF.

The chain uses TRBV29-1 and TRBJ2-1; 9 bases map to TRBD2. The germline CDR1 and CDR2 sequences are SQVTM and ANQGSEA. The V segment lost 7 bases and the J segment 6 bases; nucleotides outside the gene matches: 4. The CDR3 is 12 residues long. CDR3 region: CSGGGGGNEQFF. CDR3 DNA: TGCAGCGGCGGGGGGGGAGGCAATGAGCAGTTCTTC.